This T cell receptor (beta chain) was retrieved from a study of shared clonotypes between healthy human individuals. TCRdb keeps only in-frame clones here, not all; method: immunoSEQ multiplex PCR. The sample holds 2 million to 3 million clones, approximately 92% seen once. The ends were cut back, 2 bases at V and 4 bases at J, with 22 bases in the middle. The CDR3 has 18 residues. The germline V gene has CDR1 SGHTS and CDR2 YDEGEE. This chain connects TRBV5-8 to TRBJ1-5; the D is unclear. The clonotype was recovered from a man aged 18 to 30 in good health. The specimen was naive CD4+ T cells sorted from blood. Subset of the sample: CD45RA+ positively selected. The CDR3 region is CASSFDLVPSRRNQPQHF. The CDR3 DNA reads TGTGCCAGCAGCTTCGACCTTGTCCCAAGCCGGAGGAATCAGCCCCAGCATTTT.